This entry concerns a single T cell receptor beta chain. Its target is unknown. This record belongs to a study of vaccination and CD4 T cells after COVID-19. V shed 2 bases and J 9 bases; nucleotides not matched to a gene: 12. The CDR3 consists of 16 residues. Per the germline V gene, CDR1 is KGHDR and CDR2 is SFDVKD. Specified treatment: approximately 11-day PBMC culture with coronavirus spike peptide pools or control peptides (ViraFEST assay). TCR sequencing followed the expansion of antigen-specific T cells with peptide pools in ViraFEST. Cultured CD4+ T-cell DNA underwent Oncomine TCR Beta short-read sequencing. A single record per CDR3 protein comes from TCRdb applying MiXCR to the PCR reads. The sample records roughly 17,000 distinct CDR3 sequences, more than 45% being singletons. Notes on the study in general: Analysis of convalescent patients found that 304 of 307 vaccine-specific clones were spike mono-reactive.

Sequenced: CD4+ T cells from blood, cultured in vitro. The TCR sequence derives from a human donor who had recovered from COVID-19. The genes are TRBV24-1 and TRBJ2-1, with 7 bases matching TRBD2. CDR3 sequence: CATSDSDIPRESEQFF. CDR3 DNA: TGTGCCACCAGTGATTCGGACATCCCGCGGGAGAGTGAGCAGTTCTTC.